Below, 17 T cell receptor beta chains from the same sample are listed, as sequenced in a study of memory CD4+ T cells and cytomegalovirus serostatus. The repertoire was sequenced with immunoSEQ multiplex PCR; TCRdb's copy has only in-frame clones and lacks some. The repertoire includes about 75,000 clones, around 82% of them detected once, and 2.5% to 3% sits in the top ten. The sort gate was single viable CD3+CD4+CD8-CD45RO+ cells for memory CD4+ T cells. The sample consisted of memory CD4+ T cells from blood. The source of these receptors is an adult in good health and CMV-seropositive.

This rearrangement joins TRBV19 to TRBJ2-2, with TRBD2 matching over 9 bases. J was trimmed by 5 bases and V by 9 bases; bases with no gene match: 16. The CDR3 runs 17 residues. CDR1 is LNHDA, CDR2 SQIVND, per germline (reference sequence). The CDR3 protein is CASAKGVAGVGTGELFF. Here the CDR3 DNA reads TGTGCCAGCGCTAAGGGGGTAGCGGGAGTAGGGACCGGGGAGCTGTTTTTT.

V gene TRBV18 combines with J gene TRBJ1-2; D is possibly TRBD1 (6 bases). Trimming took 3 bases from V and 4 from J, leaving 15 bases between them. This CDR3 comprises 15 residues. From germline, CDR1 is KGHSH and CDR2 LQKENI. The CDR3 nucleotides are TGTGCCAGCTCACCTCGGGGGCCCCTGCCCTATGGCTACACCTTC. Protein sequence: CASSPRGPLPYGYTF.

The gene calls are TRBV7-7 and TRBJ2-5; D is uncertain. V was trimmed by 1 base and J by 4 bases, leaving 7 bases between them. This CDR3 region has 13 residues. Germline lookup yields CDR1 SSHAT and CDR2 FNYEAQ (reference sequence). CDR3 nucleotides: TGTGCCAGCAGCTTAGAGGACGGAGAGACCCAGTACTTC. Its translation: CASSLEDGETQYF.

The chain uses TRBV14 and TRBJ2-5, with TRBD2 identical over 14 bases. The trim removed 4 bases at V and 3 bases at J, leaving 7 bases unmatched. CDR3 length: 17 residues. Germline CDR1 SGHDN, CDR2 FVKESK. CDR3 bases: TGTGCCAGCAGCCCTGGACTAGCGGGAGGATTTGAAGAGACCCAGTACTTC. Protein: CASSPGLAGGFEETQYF.

In nucleotides, the CDR3 is TGTGCCAGCAGCCACTACGGACTAGCGGGAGGTTACAATGAGCAGTTCTTC. Its protein is CASSHYGLAGGYNEQFF. The rearrangement uses TRBV11-3 and TRBJ2-1, with 14 bases aligning to TRBD2. V lost 5 bases, J lost 4 bases, and 7 bases stayed unmatched. CDR3 length: 17 amino acids. Germline V gene sequence: CDR1 SGHNT, CDR2 YENEEA.

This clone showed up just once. The CDR3 DNA reads TGTGCCAGCAACCAGGACAGGGGGCACGAGCAGTACGTC. Its translation is CASNQDRGHEQYV. The V gene is TRBV2, the J gene TRBJ2-7; 11 bases fit TRBD1. Germline V lookup: CDR1 SNHLY, CDR2 FYNNEI. V trimming: 7 bases; J trimming: 5 bases; junction bases outside the gene matches: 4. This CDR3 contains 13 residues.

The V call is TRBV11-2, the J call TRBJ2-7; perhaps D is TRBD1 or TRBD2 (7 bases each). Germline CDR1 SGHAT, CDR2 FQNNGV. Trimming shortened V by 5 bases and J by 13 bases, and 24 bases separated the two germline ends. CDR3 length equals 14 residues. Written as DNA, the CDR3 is TGTGCCAGCAGCCCAACGATGGGGACAGCGGGGTGCTACTTC. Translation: CASSPTMGTAGCYF.

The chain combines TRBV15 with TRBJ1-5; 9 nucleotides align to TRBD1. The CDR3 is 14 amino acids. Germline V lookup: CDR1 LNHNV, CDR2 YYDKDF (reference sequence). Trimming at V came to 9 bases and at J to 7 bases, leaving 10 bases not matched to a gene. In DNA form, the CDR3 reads TGTGCCACTGCCCGGACAGGGGATGACCAGCCCCAGCATTTT. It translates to CATARTGDDQPQHF.

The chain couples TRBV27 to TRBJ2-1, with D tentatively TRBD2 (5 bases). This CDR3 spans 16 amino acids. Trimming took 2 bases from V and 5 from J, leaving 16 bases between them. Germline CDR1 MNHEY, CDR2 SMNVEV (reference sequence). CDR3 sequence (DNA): TGTGCCAGCAGTTTAGGCGAGGGCCGAAGGAACAATGAGCAGTTCTTC. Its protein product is CASSLGEGRRNNEQFF.

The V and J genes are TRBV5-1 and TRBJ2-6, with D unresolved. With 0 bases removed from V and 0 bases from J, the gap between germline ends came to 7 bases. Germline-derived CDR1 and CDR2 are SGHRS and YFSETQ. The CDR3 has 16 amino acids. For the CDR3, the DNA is TGCGCCAGCAGCTTGGGGGTTTCCTCTGGGGCCAACGTCCTGACTTTC. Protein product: CASSLGVSSGANVLTF.

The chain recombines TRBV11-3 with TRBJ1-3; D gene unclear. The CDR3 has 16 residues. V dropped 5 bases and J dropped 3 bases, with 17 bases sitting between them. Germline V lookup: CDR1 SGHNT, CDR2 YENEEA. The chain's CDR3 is CASSPRTVSVGNTIYF. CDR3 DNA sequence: TGTGCCAGCAGCCCGCGGACGGTTTCAGTTGGAAACACCATATATTTT.

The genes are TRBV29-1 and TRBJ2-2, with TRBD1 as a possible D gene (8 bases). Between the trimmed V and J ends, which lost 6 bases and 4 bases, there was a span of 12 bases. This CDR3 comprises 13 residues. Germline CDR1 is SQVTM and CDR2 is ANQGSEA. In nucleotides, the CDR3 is TGCAGCGTGAACAGGGGGGGCACCGGGGAGCTGTTTTTT. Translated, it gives CSVNRGGTGELFF.

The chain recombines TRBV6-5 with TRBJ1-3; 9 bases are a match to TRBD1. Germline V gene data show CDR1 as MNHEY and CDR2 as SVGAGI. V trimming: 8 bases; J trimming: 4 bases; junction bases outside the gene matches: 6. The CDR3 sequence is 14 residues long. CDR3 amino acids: CASRDRGTGNTIYF. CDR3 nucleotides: TGTGCCAGCCGTGACAGGGGGACGGGAAACACCATATATTTT.

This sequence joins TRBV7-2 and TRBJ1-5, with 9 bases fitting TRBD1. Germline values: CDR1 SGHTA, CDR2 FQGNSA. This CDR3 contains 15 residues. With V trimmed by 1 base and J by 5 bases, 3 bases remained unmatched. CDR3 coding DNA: TGTGCCAGCAGCTTAGAGACAGGGGGTCATCAGCCCCAGCATTTT. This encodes CASSLETGGHQPQHF.

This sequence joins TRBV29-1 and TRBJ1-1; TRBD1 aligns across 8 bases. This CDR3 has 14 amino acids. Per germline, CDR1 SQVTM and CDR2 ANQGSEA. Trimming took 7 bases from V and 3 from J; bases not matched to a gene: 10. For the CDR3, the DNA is TGCAGCGGTACCGCAGGGGGCGCGGACACTGAAGCTTTCTTT. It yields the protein CSGTAGGADTEAFF.

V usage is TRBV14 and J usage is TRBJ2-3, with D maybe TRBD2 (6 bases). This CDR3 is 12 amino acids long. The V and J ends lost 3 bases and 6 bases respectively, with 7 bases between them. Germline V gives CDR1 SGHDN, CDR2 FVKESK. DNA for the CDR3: TGTGCCAGCAGCCAGGGAGGCGATACGCAGTATTTT. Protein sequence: CASSQGGDTQYF.

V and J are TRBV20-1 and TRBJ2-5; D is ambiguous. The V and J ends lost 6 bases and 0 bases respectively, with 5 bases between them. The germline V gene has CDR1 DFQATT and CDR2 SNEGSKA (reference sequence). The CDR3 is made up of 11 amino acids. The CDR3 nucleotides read TGCAGTGCCTCGAACCAAGAGACCCAGTACTTC. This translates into CSASNQETQYF.